This T cell receptor (beta chain) was identified during a study of blood T cell repertoires in COVID-19. Across the study: The study drew acute and convalescent COVID-19 samples from the United States, Italy and Spain. The cDNA or gDNA used as material had been derived from T cells, B-cell-depleted T cells, or PBMCs.

Original processing methods: Researchers report that nucleated cell counts were estimated from reference gene primer amplification. Clones were sequenced by immunoSEQ multiplex PCR, and TCRdb holds only the in-frame ones, with some missing. The V and J calls and the clone size are those of that table, but D and trimming were determined from the DNA. The table has under 250,000 clones, approximately 80% seen once; the top ten hold around 5%. This clone was counted only a few times. Trimming at V came to 3 bases and at J to 9 bases, leaving 14 bases not matched to a gene. Looked up from germline, CDR1 is SGDLS and CDR2 is YYNGEE. This CDR3 is 18 amino acids long.

The source of this sequence is a woman aged 70 to 79 with acute or convalescent COVID-19. The sample comprised peripheral blood. This chain uses TRBV9 with TRBJ2-5, with 16 bases aligning to TRBD2. CDR3 coding DNA: TGTGCCAGCAGCGAGGGACTAGCGGGGGGGCCCGGGCAATGGGCCCAGTACTTC. Translated, it gives CASSEGLAGGPGQWAQYF.